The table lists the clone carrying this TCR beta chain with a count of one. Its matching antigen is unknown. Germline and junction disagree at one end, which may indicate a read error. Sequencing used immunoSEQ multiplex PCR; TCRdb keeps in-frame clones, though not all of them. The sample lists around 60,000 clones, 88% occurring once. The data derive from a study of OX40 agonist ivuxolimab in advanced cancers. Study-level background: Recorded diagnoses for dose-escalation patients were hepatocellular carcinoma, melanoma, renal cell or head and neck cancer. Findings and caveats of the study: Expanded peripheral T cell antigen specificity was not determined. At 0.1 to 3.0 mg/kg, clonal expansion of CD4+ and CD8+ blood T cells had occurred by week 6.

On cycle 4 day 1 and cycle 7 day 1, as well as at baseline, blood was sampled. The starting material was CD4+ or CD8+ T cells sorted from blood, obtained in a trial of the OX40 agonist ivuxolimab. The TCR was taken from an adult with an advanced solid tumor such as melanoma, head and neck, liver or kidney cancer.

The CDR3 is CASSSAVGLGGSDTQYF. DNA for the CDR3: TGTGCTAGCAGCTCCGCTGTGGGACTAGGTGGGTCAGATACGCAGTATTTT. J is TRBJ2-3 and V is TRBV7-7, with 8 bases aligning to TRBD2. Germline V gene sequence: CDR1 SSHAT, CDR2 FNYEAQ (reference sequence). The length of the CDR3 is 17 residues.